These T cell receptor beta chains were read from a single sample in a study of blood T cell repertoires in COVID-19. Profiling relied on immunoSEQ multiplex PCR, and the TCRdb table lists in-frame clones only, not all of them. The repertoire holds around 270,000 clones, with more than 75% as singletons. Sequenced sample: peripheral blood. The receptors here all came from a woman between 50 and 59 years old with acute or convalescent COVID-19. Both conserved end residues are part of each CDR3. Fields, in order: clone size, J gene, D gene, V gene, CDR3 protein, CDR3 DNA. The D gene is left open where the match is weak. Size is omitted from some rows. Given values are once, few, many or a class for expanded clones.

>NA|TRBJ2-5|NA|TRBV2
CASSFTGRQETQYF
TGTGCCAGCAGCTTTACCGGGAGACAAGAGACCCAGTACTTC
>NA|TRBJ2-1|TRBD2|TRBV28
CASSLPLTLAVSSYNEQFF
TGTGCCAGCAGTTTACCTCTCACACTAGCGGTAAGCTCCTACAATGAGCAGTTCTTC
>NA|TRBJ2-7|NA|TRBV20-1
CSAGNNEQYF
TGCAGTGCCGGGAACAACGAGCAGTACTTC
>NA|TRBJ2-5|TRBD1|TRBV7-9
CASSLLTGGAETQYF
TGTGCCAGCAGCCTCCTGACAGGGGGCGCCGAGACCCAGTACTTC
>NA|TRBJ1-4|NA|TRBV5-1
CASSLGQVANEKLFF
TGCGCCAGCAGCTTGGGACAGGTTGCTAATGAAAAACTGTTTTTT
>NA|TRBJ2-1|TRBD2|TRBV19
CATQTSGHYNEQFF
TGTGCCACCCAGACTAGCGGCCACTACAATGAGCAGTTCTTC
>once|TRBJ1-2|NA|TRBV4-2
CASSQVGGVGYGYTF
TGTGCCAGCAGCCAAGTGGGCGGGGTAGGCTATGGCTACACCTTC
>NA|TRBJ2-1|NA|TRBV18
CASSPVPGRAGNEQFF
TGTGCCAGCTCACCCGTCCCGGGACGTGCGGGGAATGAGCAGTTCTTC
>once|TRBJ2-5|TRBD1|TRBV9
CASSVGGTEETQYF
TGTGCCAGCAGCGTAGGAGGGACAGAAGAGACCCAGTACTTC
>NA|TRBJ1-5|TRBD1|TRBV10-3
CAISESGQYSNQPQHF
TGTGCCATCAGTGAGTCGGGACAGTATAGCAATCAGCCCCAGCATTTT
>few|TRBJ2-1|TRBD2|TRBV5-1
CASSLGLAGGNEQFF
TGCGCCAGCAGCTTGGGACTAGCGGGAGGCAATGAGCAGTTCTTC
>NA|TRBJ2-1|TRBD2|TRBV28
CASRAAGDGNEQFF
TGTGCCAGCAGGGCGGCGGGAGACGGGAATGAGCAGTTCTTC
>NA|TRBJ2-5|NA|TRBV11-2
CASSFRWQGETQYF
TGTGCCAGCAGCTTTCGGTGGCAGGGAGAGACCCAGTACTTC
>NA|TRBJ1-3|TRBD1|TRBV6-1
CASSVDRVVSGNTIYF
TGTGCCAGCAGTGTGGACAGGGTGGTCTCTGGAAACACCATATATTTT
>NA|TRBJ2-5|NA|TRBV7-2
CASSFSASSSVPQETQYF
TGTGCCAGCAGCTTTAGTGCCTCTTCTAGCGTACCCCAAGAGACCCAGTACTTC
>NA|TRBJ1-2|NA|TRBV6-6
CASSYQPRNYGYTF
TGTGCCAGCAGTTACCAACCACGGAACTATGGCTACACCTTC
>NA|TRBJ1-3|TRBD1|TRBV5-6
CASSSSGGKVDTIYF
TGTGCCAGCAGCTCCTCAGGGGGAAAAGTGGACACCATATATTTT
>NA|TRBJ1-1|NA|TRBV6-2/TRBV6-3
CASSIGGGAFF
TGTGCCAGCAGTATAGGCGGTGGAGCTTTCTTT
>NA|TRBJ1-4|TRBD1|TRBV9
CASSGPGQGREKLFF
TGTGCCAGCAGCGGGCCGGGACAGGGTCGGGAAAAACTGTTTTTT
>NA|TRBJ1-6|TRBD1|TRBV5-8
CASSPTLWTGGNSPLHF
TGTGCCAGCAGCCCCACCCTTTGGACAGGAGGGAATTCACCCCTCCACTTT
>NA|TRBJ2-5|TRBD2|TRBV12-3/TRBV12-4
CASTVGRRETQYF
TGTGCCAGCACCGTCGGGAGGAGGGAGACCCAGTACTTC
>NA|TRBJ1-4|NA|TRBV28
CASSPDSFNEKLFF
TGTGCCAGCAGTCCGGACAGTTTTAATGAAAAACTGTTTTTT
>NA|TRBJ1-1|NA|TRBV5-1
CASSLSTGGITEAFF
TGCGCCAGCAGCTTGTCAACGGGGGGTATAACTGAAGCTTTCTTT
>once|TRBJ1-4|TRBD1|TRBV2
CASQDRAGNEKLFF
TGTGCCAGCCAAGACAGGGCGGGTAATGAAAAACTGTTTTTT
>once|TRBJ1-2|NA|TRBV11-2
CASSLGRFDYGYTF
TGTGCCAGCAGCTTAGGCAGGTTCGACTATGGCTACACCTTC
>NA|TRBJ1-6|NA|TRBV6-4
CASSSRGQPPLHF
TGTGCCAGCAGCAGTAGGGGTCAACCACCCCTCCACTTT
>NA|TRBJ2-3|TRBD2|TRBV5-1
CASSLYRLAGADTQYF
TGCGCCAGCAGCTTATACCGACTAGCGGGAGCAGATACGCAGTATTTT
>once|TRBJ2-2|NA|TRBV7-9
CASSLKTLNTGELFF
TGTGCCAGCAGCCTGAAGACACTGAACACCGGGGAGCTGTTTTTT
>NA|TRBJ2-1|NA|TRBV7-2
CASSFGDFYNEQFF
TGTGCCAGCAGCTTTGGGGACTTCTACAATGAGCAGTTCTTC
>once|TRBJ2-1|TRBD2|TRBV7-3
CASSPRGREFYNEQFF
TGTGCCAGCAGCCCCCGCGGGAGGGAGTTTTACAATGAGCAGTTCTTC
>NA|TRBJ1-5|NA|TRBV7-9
CASSFSGNQPQHF
TGTGCCAGCAGCTTCTCAGGGAATCAGCCCCAGCATTTT
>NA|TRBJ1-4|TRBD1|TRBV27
CASSGQAFNEKLFF
TGTGCCAGCAGCGGACAGGCATTTAATGAAAAACTGTTTTTT
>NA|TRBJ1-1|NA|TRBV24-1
CATSDSGITEAFF
TGTGCCACCAGTGATTCAGGGATCACTGAAGCTTTCTTT
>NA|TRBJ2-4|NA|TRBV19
CAPPGEKAKNIQYF
TGTGCCCCACCGGGGGAGAAGGCCAAAAACATTCAGTACTTC
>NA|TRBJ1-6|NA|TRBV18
CATPFSFYNSPLHF
TGTGCCACCCCCTTTAGTTTTTATAATTCACCCCTCCACTTT
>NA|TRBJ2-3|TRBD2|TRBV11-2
CASSNPGTSSDTQYF
TGTGCCAGCAGCAATCCCGGGACTAGCTCCGATACGCAGTATTTT
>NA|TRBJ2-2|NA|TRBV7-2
CASSLSLGRGTGELFF
TGTGCCAGCAGCTTATCACTGGGGCGCGGCACCGGGGAGCTGTTTTTT
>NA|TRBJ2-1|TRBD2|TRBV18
CASSPGGSSYNEQFF
TGTGCCAGCTCACCCGGGGGGAGCTCCTACAATGAGCAGTTCTTC
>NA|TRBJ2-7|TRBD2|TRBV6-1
CASSDRQGTSGSYDHEQYF
TGTGCCAGCAGTGATAGACAGGGGACTAGCGGGAGCTACGACCACGAGCAGTACTTC
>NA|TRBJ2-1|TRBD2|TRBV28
CASSLIGLAARNEQFF
TGTGCCAGCAGTTTAATTGGACTAGCGGCGAGGAATGAGCAGTTCTTC
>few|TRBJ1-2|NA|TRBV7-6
CASSLDQGFSDYGYTF
TGTGCCAGCAGCTTAGATCAGGGGTTTAGCGACTATGGCTACACCTTC
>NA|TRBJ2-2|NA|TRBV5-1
CASSGGLPTGELFF
TGCGCCAGCAGCGGGGGACTGCCGACCGGGGAGCTGTTTTTT
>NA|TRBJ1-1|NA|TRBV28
CASSSLSPGRTEAFF
TGTGCCAGCAGTTCACTCTCACCAGGGAGGACTGAAGCTTTCTTT
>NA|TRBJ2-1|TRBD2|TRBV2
CASSGLGAGAYNEQFF
TGTGCCAGCAGTGGGCTGGGAGCGGGAGCCTACAATGAGCAGTTCTTC
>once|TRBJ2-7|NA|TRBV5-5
CASSLGFGVSYEQYF
TGTGCCAGCAGCTTGGGCTTCGGTGTCTCCTACGAGCAGTACTTC
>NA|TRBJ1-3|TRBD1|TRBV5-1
CASSMTGWPGNTIYF
TGCGCCAGCTCCATGACAGGGTGGCCTGGAAACACCATATATTTT
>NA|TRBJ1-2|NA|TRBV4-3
CASSQDDTSYPANYGYTF
TGCGCCAGCAGCCAAGACGACACCTCGTACCCAGCTAACTATGGCTACACCTTC
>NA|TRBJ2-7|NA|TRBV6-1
CASSDGLSYEQYF
TGTGCCAGCAGTGACGGTCTTTCCTACGAGCAGTACTTC